Ten or more counts support the clone carrying this T cell receptor (beta chain). Its antigen is not identified. These data are taken from a study of CD8 T cells in ankylosing spondylitis. Broader study findings: Eight highly homologous variants formed a TCR beta motif that appeared characteristic of ankylosing spondylitis blood.

In TCRdb, the 5' RACE reads were re-called with MiXCR into one record per CDR3 protein. The repertoire includes about 460,000 distinct CDR3 sequences, about 5% of them detected once, and around 3.6% sits in the top ten. Specimen: blood, either unsorted or a sorted T cell fraction (not recorded which). The receptor was derived from a male donor with ankylosing spondylitis.

CDR3: CASSSYRTGGLETQYF. The CDR3 nucleotides are TGTGCCAGCAGTTCCTACCGGACAGGGGGCCTAGAGACCCAGTACTTC. The V and J genes are TRBV27 and TRBJ2-5; 11 positions agree with TRBD1. Losses at the gene ends were 4 bases for V and 4 bases for J; bases not matched to a gene: 8. The germline gives CDR1 MNHEY, CDR2 SMNVEV (reference sequence). This CDR3 is 16 amino acids long.